The next 30 T cell receptor beta chains were all read from a single sample in a study of T cell responses to AZD1222 COVID-19 vaccine. TCRdb's copy holds only in-frame clones and misses some; the assay was immunoSEQ multiplex PCR. Of approximately 100,000 clones listed, less than 95% are singletons. Sequences were derived from peripheral blood, sampled on day 0 of AZD1222 vaccination. The receptors shown here come from an adult in good health.

This clone was detected once. In DNA form, the CDR3 reads TGTGCCAGCACCAGAAAAGGGGTCCGTTTCCTCCCGTACTACACCTTC. This translates into CASTRKGVRFLPYYTF. The chain couples TRBV28 to TRBJ1-2, with a tentative D call TRBD1 (5 bases). V was cut by 7 bases and J by 10 bases, with 28 bases left in between. The CDR3 sequence is 16 residues long. Germline CDR1 is MDHEN and CDR2 is SYDVKM.

This clone has a single count. This sequence joins TRBV5-1 and TRBJ2-7, with 7 positions matching TRBD2. The V gene end was trimmed by 0 bases and the J gene end by 0 bases; junction bases not matched to a gene: 6. The CDR3 totals 16 residues. Germline V lookup: CDR1 SGHRS, CDR2 YFSETQ. The CDR3 is CASSLASAGVSYEQYF. In DNA form, the CDR3 reads TGCGCCAGCAGCTTGGCCTCCGCGGGGGTCTCCTACGAGCAGTACTTC.

The rearrangement links TRBV10-3 to TRBJ2-5; no reliable D call. Trimming stripped 10 bases from V and 2 bases from J, with 20 bases between. The CDR3 consists of 15 residues. Per the germline V gene, CDR1 is ENHRY and CDR2 is SYGVKD. This CDR3 is CATTSARALQETQYF. The CDR3 coding sequence is TGTGCCACCACGTCGGCTCGAGCCTTACAAGAGACCCAGTACTTC.

The count of this clone is one. The rearrangement uses TRBV12-3 or TRBV12-4 and TRBJ1-2; D is uncertain. The V and J ends lost 6 bases and 8 bases respectively, with 13 bases between them. The CDR3 loop spans 12 amino acids. The CDR3 region is CASSPPGSGYTF. CDR3 in DNA: TGTGCCAGCAGCCCTCCAGGCTCCGGCTACACCTTC.

The chain employs TRBV5-6 and TRBJ2-3, with D possibly matching TRBD1 (5 bases). Trimming left V 3 bases short and J 5 bases short, with 7 bases between. The germline gives CDR1 SGHDT, CDR2 YYEEEE. The CDR3 is made up of 12 amino acids. CDR3 residues: CASSSQVDTQYF. The CDR3, as DNA: TGTGCCAGCAGCTCACAGGTAGATACGCAGTATTTT. Full variable domain (rest looked up from reference TRBV5-6 and TRBJ2-3): DAGVTQSPTHLIKTRGQQVTLRCSPKSGHDTVSWYQQALGQGPQFIFQYYEEEERQRGNFPDRFSGHQFPNYSSELNVNALLLGDSALYLCASSSQVDTQYFGPGTRLTVL.

The V gene is TRBV30, the J gene TRBJ2-3; TRBD1 matches at 7 bases. The CDR3 runs 17 residues. The J segment lost 6 bases and the V segment lost 0 bases, leaving 15 bases of the junction unmatched. The V gene's germline CDR1 is GTSNPN and CDR2 SVGIG (reference sequence). CDR3 protein: CAWSVPRTGPSPDTQYF. CDR3 bases: TGTGCCTGGAGTGTACCCCGGACAGGCCCCTCTCCCGATACGCAGTATTTT.

The rearrangement links TRBV7-2 to TRBJ2-7, with 11 bases that match TRBD1. The length of the CDR3 is 15 residues. Germline lookup yields CDR1 SGHTA and CDR2 FQGNSA. The junction had 8 bases not matched to a gene; V was cut back by 5 bases and J by 5 bases. For the CDR3, the DNA is TGTGCCAGCAGCACACAACCGGGACAGGGGGACGAGCAGTACTTC. It specifies CASSTQPGQGDEQYF. Full variable domain (missing parts from reference TRBV7-2 and TRBJ2-7): GAGVSQSPSNKVTEKGKDVELRCDPISGHTALYWYRQSLGQGLEFLIYFQGNSAPDKSGLPSDRFSAERTGGSVSTLTIQRTQQEDSAVYLCASSTQPGQGDEQYFGPGTRLTVT.

The J gene is TRBJ2-5, the V gene TRBV7-2; D remains ambiguous. The CDR3 loop spans 14 amino acids. CDR1 and CDR2 from the germline V gene are SGHTA and FQGNSA. V was cut by 2 bases and J by 2 bases, with 9 bases left in between. Written as DNA, the CDR3 is TGTGCCAGCAGCTTACTTGCCCGTCAAGAGACCCAGTACTTC. Translated: CASSLLARQETQYF.

The V gene is TRBV6-6, the J gene TRBJ2-3, with TRBD2 identical over 9 bases. The V gene end was trimmed by 4 bases and the J gene end by 4 bases; junction bases not matched to a gene: 9. The CDR3 sequence is 16 residues long. Germline V gene data show CDR1 as MNHNY and CDR2 as SVGAGI (reference sequence). CDR3 DNA sequence: TGTGCCAGCAGTTTCCCGGGACTAGCTCGAGCAGATACGCAGTATTTT. Encoded protein: CASSFPGLARADTQYF.

The J gene is TRBJ2-2, the V gene TRBV28; 8 bases are shared with TRBD1. Germline CDR1 reads MDHEN; CDR2 reads SYDVKM. The CDR3 loop spans 14 amino acids. Unmatched junction bases numbered 7, after V lost 6 bases and J lost 7 bases. This chain's CDR3 is CASRIQGGLGELFF. The CDR3 DNA follows: TGTGCCAGCAGGATACAGGGGGGCCTCGGGGAGCTGTTTTTT.

This chain links TRBV30 with TRBJ1-3, with D possibly TRBD1 on 6 matching bases. This CDR3 has 15 residues. CDR1 and CDR2 (germline): GTSNPN, SVGIG (reference sequence). Trimming removed 2 bases at V and 0 bases at J, with 11 bases between. CDR3 sequence: CAWSTGWPSGNTIYF. The CDR3 bases are TGTGCCTGGAGTACAGGGTGGCCCTCTGGAAACACCATATATTTT.

This clone was seen only a few times. The chain carries TRBV30 and TRBJ1-6; no clear D. The CDR3 sequence is 9 residues long. Germline V CDR1 and CDR2: GTSNPN, SVGIG (reference sequence). The germline V and J ends were trimmed by 5 bases and 11 bases, with 4 bases remaining between them. CDR3 sequence: CAWSPPLHF. DNA of the CDR3: TGTGCCTGGTCCCCACCCCTCCACTTT.

The chain combines TRBV3-1 (or the pseudogene TRBV3-2) with TRBJ1-5; maybe TRBD1 (6 bases). V was cut by 3 bases and J by 9 bases, with 15 bases left in between. The CDR3 consists of 14 residues. Germline CDR1 is LGHDT and CDR2 is YNNKEL (reference sequence). The CDR3 nucleotides are TGTGCCAGCAGCCACTTAGGACAGCTCGGGCCCCAGCATTTT. Its translation is CASSHLGQLGPQHF.

J is TRBJ2-7 and V is TRBV2; weak D call: TRBD2 (6 bases). The CDR3 runs 16 residues. With 3 bases removed from V and 4 bases from J, the gap between germline ends came to 19 bases. Germline loops: CDR1 SNHLY, CDR2 FYNNEI. The CDR3 DNA follows: TGTGCCAGCAGTGAGGGGGTGGTCAGGGACTCTTACGAGCAGTACTTC. Translated, it gives CASSEGVVRDSYEQYF.

In this sample, this clone turned up a few times. The chain recombines TRBV19 with TRBJ1-2; tentatively, D is TRBD1 (6 bases). Per the germline V gene, CDR1 is LNHDA and CDR2 is SQIVND (reference sequence). The V end was cut by 4 bases, the J end by 3 bases, with 12 bases between. The CDR3 length is 14 residues. Here the CDR3 reads CASSTPGADYGYTF. DNA of the CDR3: TGTGCCAGTAGTACCCCGGGGGCGGACTATGGCTACACCTTC.

V usage is TRBV27 and J usage is TRBJ1-2; possibly TRBD1 for D (6 bases). Trimming removed 5 bases from V and 4 bases from J, with 17 bases in between. The germline V gene encodes CDR1 MNHEY and CDR2 SMNVEV (reference sequence). The CDR3 length is 15 residues. CDR3 region: CASSPGPGQIYGYTF. In DNA form, the CDR3 reads TGTGCCAGCAGTCCGGGACCGGGACAAATCTATGGCTACACCTTC.

The CDR3 sequence: CASKPRTGESDTQYF. Here the CDR3 DNA reads TGTGCCAGCAAACCACGAACAGGGGAGTCAGATACGCAGTATTTT. This rearrangement joins TRBV7-6 to TRBJ2-3, with 7 bases lining up with TRBD1. The length of the CDR3 is 15 residues. Germline V gives CDR1 SGHVS, CDR2 FNYEAQ. The J segment lost 4 bases and the V segment lost 7 bases, leaving 11 bases of the junction unmatched.

The CDR3, as DNA: TGTGCCAGCAGCTCCACACACCGGACGGGCCGAGAGACCCAGTACTTC. This encodes CASSSTHRTGRETQYF. The V and J genes are TRBV6-6 and TRBJ2-5; D is undetermined. Germline V gene lookup returns CDR1 MNHNY and CDR2 SVGAGI (reference sequence). With 6 bases removed from V and 4 bases from J, the gap between germline ends came to 21 bases. The CDR3 length is 16 residues.

A single count supports this clone. The chain employs TRBV9 and TRBJ1-6, with D possibly being TRBD1 (5 bases). Germline V gene sequence: CDR1 SGDLS, CDR2 YYNGEE. This CDR3 region has 14 residues. V was shortened by 4 bases and J by 9 bases, with 14 bases between the two germline ends. CDR3 DNA: TGTGCCAGCAGCCGCCGCCAGGGAGTTTCACCCCTCCACTTT. The encoded protein is CASSRRQGVSPLHF.

The table lists this clone with a count of one. The chain links TRBV28 to TRBJ2-7, with TRBD1 matching over 8 bases. V trimming: 4 bases; J trimming: 3 bases; junction bases outside the gene matches: 5. CDR3 length: 14 residues. CDR1 is MDHEN, CDR2 SYDVKM, per germline. The CDR3 DNA reads TGTGCCAGCAGTTCCCAGGGGGCGAGCTACGAGCAGTACTTC. It is translated as CASSSQGASYEQYF. Full variable domain (missing parts from reference TRBV28 and TRBJ2-7): DVKVTQSSRYLVKRTGEKVFLECVQDMDHENMFWYRQDPGLGLRLIYFSYDVKMKEKGDIPEGYSVSREKKERFSLILESASTNQTSMYLCASSSQGASYEQYFGPGTRLTVT.

V usage is TRBV19 and J usage is TRBJ1-2, with unresolved D. The CDR3 totals 12 residues. The ends were cut back, 1 base at V and 7 bases at J, with 7 bases in the middle. CDR1 and CDR2 from the germline V gene are LNHDA and SQIVND (reference sequence). The CDR3: CASSIATVGYTF. The CDR3 bases are TGTGCCAGTAGTATAGCCACAGTTGGCTACACCTTC.

The CDR3 nucleotides read TGTGCCAGCAGCTCGGGAATCCGCGGCACCAGGGAGGCTTACAATGAGCAGTTCTTC. Its protein product is CASSSGIRGTREAYNEQFF. The rearrangement links TRBV11-2 to TRBJ2-1; possibly TRBD2 for D (6 bases). This CDR3 has 19 residues. Germline CDR1 is SGHAT and CDR2 is FQNNGV. Trimming stripped 4 bases from V and 4 bases from J, with 26 bases between.

This chain links TRBV7-9 with TRBJ1-5, with D possibly TRBD1 on 5 matching bases. The V end lost 5 bases, the J end lost 11 bases, and 19 bases lay between the germline ends. The CDR3 extends over 14 amino acids. CDR1 is SEHNR, CDR2 FQNEAQ, per germline (reference sequence). CDR3 sequence (DNA): TGTGCCAGCAGCAGGGACGGAGGGGTCCGTTCCCAGCATTTT. Translating it yields CASSRDGGVRSQHF.

The gene calls are TRBV19 and TRBJ2-3; 15 bases match TRBD2. Germline CDR1 is LNHDA and CDR2 is SQIVND (reference sequence). Losses at the gene ends were 6 bases for V and 0 bases for J; bases not matched to a gene: 4. This CDR3 region has 17 residues. CDR3 sequence (DNA): TGTGCCAGTAGCTCGGGACTAGCGGGGGGAAGCACAGATACGCAGTATTTT. Protein: CASSSGLAGGSTDTQYF.

The V call is TRBV5-1, the J call TRBJ1-4; no clear D gene. The CDR3 loop spans 14 amino acids. V dropped 0 bases and J dropped 8 bases, with 11 bases sitting between them. Germline V gene lookup returns CDR1 SGHRS and CDR2 YFSETQ. The CDR3 region has the DNA TGCGCCAGCAGCTTGGGACTCACGGGCGAAAAACTGTTTTTT. Translation gives CASSLGLTGEKLFF.

This chain links TRBV10-1 with TRBJ2-7; D uncertain. Looked up from germline, CDR1 is WNHNN and CDR2 is SYGVQD (reference sequence). The V and J ends lost 10 bases and 6 bases respectively, with 10 bases between them. The CDR3 has 10 amino acids. The CDR3 coding sequence is TGCGCCAAGACATACCCCGAGCAGTACTTC. Amino acids: CAKTYPEQYF.

This clone was recorded a few times. The V gene is TRBV5-1, the J gene TRBJ1-4; the D is unclear. Trimming removed 0 bases from V and 11 bases from J, with 14 bases in between. CDR3 length: 14 residues. Germline V gene lookup returns CDR1 SGHRS and CDR2 YFSETQ. The CDR3 coding sequence is TGCGCCAGCAGCTTGGGTAGGCCCCCGGACAAACTGTTTTTT. This codes for CASSLGRPPDKLFF.

The V and J genes are TRBV28 and TRBJ1-1; D may be TRBD1 (6 bases). Trimming took off 3 bases at V and 5 bases at J, with 10 bases between the two ends. Germline CDR1 reads MDHEN; CDR2 reads SYDVKM. The CDR3 has 13 amino acids. Written as DNA, the CDR3 is TGTGCCAGCAGTTTCGGGACACAGACTGAAGCTTTCTTT. Translated: CASSFGTQTEAFF. Based on the CDR3 plus reference TRBV28 and TRBJ1-1, the full variable domain is DVKVTQSSRYLVKRTGEKVFLECVQDMDHENMFWYRQDPGLGLRLIYFSYDVKMKEKGDIPEGYSVSREKKERFSLILESASTNQTSMYLCASSFGTQTEAFFGQGTRLTVV.

The gene calls are TRBV11-2 and TRBJ2-1; D not resolved. The CDR3 length is 17 residues. Germline CDR1 is SGHAT and CDR2 is FQNNGV. Trimming removed 1 base from V and 0 bases from J, with 13 bases in between. CDR3 protein: CASSLGFSPSSYNEQFF. The CDR3 DNA is TGTGCCAGCAGCTTAGGGTTTTCCCCGAGCTCCTACAATGAGCAGTTCTTC.

The V call is TRBV6-5, the J call TRBJ2-1, with D perhaps given as TRBD1 or TRBD2 (5 bases each). This CDR3 spans 15 amino acids. Trimming pared 5 bases from V and 2 bases from J, leaving 13 bases between. The germline CDR1 and CDR2 sequences are MNHEY and SVGAGI. The CDR3 region is CASSRGTKTYNEQFF. As DNA, the CDR3 is TGTGCCAGCAGTCGTGGGACGAAGACCTACAATGAGCAGTTCTTC.